Presented here are 26 T cell receptor beta chains from one specimen sequenced in a study of T cell responses to AZD1222 COVID-19 vaccine. TCRdb's copy holds only in-frame clones and misses some; the assay was immunoSEQ multiplex PCR. Of approximately 220,000 clones in the sample, 85% to 95% are singletons; the top ten hold around 1%. Source: peripheral blood, taken on day 0 of MenACWY control vaccination. These receptors originate from an adult in good health.

As concerns this clone: The same CDR3 is also encoded by other DNA sequences in this sample. This chain connects TRBV5-1 to TRBJ1-2, with 7 bases fitting TRBD1. The CDR3 runs to 13 residues. Germline CDR1 is SGHRS and CDR2 is YFSETQ. The ends lost 4 bases at V and 4 bases at J; junction bases unmatched: 4. The CDR3 coding sequence is TGCGCCAGCAGCCTGGGACAGTCCTATGGCTACACCTTC. Residues: CASSLGQSYGYTF.

The gene calls are TRBV4-3 and TRBJ2-3, with no clear D. The germline V gene encodes CDR1 LGHNA and CDR2 YSLEER. The CDR3 sequence is 16 residues long. Between the trimmed V and J ends, which lost 4 bases and 6 bases, there was a span of 20 bases. The CDR3 region is CASSLPLLRRWDTQYF. The CDR3 region has the DNA TGCGCCAGCAGCCTCCCCCTTCTTCGGCGCTGGGATACGCAGTATTTT.

V gene TRBV10-2 combines with J gene TRBJ1-1, with TRBD1 as a possible D gene (6 bases). With 2 bases removed from V and 5 bases from J, the gap between germline ends came to 9 bases. The germline CDR1 and CDR2 sequences are WSHSY and SAAADI. The CDR3 sequence is 13 residues long. In DNA form, the CDR3 reads TGCGCCAGCAGTGAGCAGGGGAGAACTGAAGCTTTCTTT. As protein: CASSEQGRTEAFF.

The CDR3 DNA reads as TGTGCCAGCAGCTATAGGGACAGGGGATCACCCCTCCACTTT. Protein: CASSYRDRGSPLHF. The chain is built from TRBV7-9 and TRBJ1-6; 10 bases line up with TRBD1. V dropped 4 bases and J dropped 10; count of bases not matched to a gene: 4. Germline values: CDR1 SEHNR, CDR2 FQNEAQ (reference sequence). This CDR3 has 14 residues.

J is TRBJ2-2 and V is TRBV4-2, with 7 positions matching TRBD2. Per germline, CDR1 LGHNA and CDR2 YNFKEQ. CDR3 size: 16 residues. With V trimmed by 7 bases and J by 4 bases, 12 bases remained unmatched. In DNA form, the CDR3 reads TGTGCCAGCAAGCCTTTGGCGGGGGTGAGCACCGGGGAGCTGTTTTTT. Its protein product is CASKPLAGVSTGELFF.

CDR3 sequence (DNA): TGTGCCAGCAGCTTAGATCTAAAGGCCCCGCAGTACTTC. Encoded protein: CASSLDLKAPQYF. The chain has TRBV11-2 and TRBJ2-7; D unclear. Germline assignment: CDR1 SGHAT and CDR2 FQNNGV. This CDR3 comprises 13 residues. The V end was cut by 0 bases, the J end by 9 bases, with 12 bases between.

V and J are TRBV3-1 (or the pseudogene TRBV3-2) and TRBJ1-2; D not resolved. CDR3 length: 13 residues. CDR1 LGHDT and CDR2 YNNKEL come from the germline V gene (reference sequence). V shed 3 bases and J shed 8 bases, with 13 bases lying between them. The CDR3 bases are TGTGCCAGCAGCCAGAGATCTAAACTAGGCTACACCTTC. This sequence encodes CASSQRSKLGYTF.

This clone was detected once. The J gene is TRBJ1-1, the V gene TRBV6-5; D may be TRBD1 (5 bases). Germline assignment: CDR1 MNHEY and CDR2 SVGAGI. The CDR3 runs to 13 residues. Trimming cost V 6 bases and J 4 bases, with 12 bases left between them. The CDR3 region has the DNA TGTGCCAGCAGAGGTGCAGGGACCACTGAAGCTTTCTTT. This translates into CASRGAGTTEAFF.

This clone was seen only once. CDR3 sequence: CASSHRDTQYF. Written as DNA, the CDR3 is TGCGCCAGCAGTCACCGGGATACGCAGTATTTT. The chain has TRBV23-1 and TRBJ2-3; no clear D. TRBV23-1 is an ORF for which the function is uncertain. The germline V and J ends were trimmed by 3 bases and 6 bases, with 4 bases remaining between them. The CDR3 length is 11 residues.

The chain uses TRBV27 and TRBJ1-1; 7 bases align to TRBD1. V was clipped by 4 bases and J by 0 bases; unmatched bases: 2. CDR3 length: 14 amino acids. The germline gives CDR1 MNHEY, CDR2 SMNVEV (reference sequence). The CDR3 sequence is CASSWDSVNTEAFF. The DNA for the CDR3 is TGTGCCAGCAGTTGGGACAGCGTGAACACTGAAGCTTTCTTT.

This clone was observed a handful of times. The chain employs TRBV6-1 and TRBJ1-4, with D unclear. Deletions cut 2 bases from V and 8 bases from J, with 12 bases between. Looked up from germline, CDR1 is MNHNS and CDR2 is SASEGT. This CDR3 is 14 amino acids long. CDR3 sequence reads: CASSEIYPREKLFF. The CDR3 DNA follows: TGTGCCAGCAGTGAAATCTACCCCCGCGAAAAACTGTTTTTT.

V usage is TRBV5-1 and J usage is TRBJ1-2; D is unresolved. V was shortened by 0 bases and J by 8 bases, with 11 bases between the two germline ends. The CDR3 spans 13 residues. Germline assignment: CDR1 SGHRS and CDR2 YFSETQ. The CDR3 bases are TGCGCCAGCAGCTTGGATTTGAGGGCAGGCTACACCTTC. Translation gives CASSLDLRAGYTF. Full variable domain (missing parts from reference TRBV5-1 and TRBJ1-2): KAGVTQTPRYLIKTRGQQVTLSCSPISGHRSVSWYQQTPGQGLQFLFEYFSETQRNKGNFPGRFSGRQFSNSRSEMNVSTLELGDSALYLCASSLDLRAGYTFGSGTRLTVV.

The V gene is TRBV7-9, the J gene TRBJ1-1; D gene unclear. Trimming pared 1 base from V and 4 bases from J, leaving 7 bases between. CDR3 length: 13 amino acids. From germline, CDR1 is SEHNR and CDR2 FQNEAQ (reference sequence). CDR3 loop: CASSLGGLTEAFF. CDR3 in DNA: TGTGCCAGCAGCTTAGGAGGACTCACTGAAGCTTTCTTT.

This CDR3 is CAWSVPLGEVSGNTIYF. The DNA of the CDR3 is TGTGCCTGGAGTGTACCGTTAGGGGAGGTGTCTGGAAACACCATATATTTT. This rearrangement joins TRBV30 to TRBJ1-3; D may be TRBD1 (5 bases). The CDR3 length is 17 residues. From germline, CDR1 is GTSNPN and CDR2 SVGIG (reference sequence). The V and J ends lost 0 bases and 1 base respectively, with 16 bases between them.

The rearrangement links TRBV6-1 to TRBJ1-1, with D uncertain. This CDR3 is built from 16 residues. Germline values: CDR1 MNHNS, CDR2 SASEGT. V was trimmed by 2 bases and J by 0 bases, leaving 13 bases between them. CDR3 amino acids: CASSETKGQLNTEAFF. The CDR3 nucleotides are TGTGCCAGCAGTGAAACAAAAGGGCAGCTGAACACTGAAGCTTTCTTT.

This clone appeared once. This chain joins TRBV2 and TRBJ1-6, with a possible D match to TRBD1 (5 bases). The length of the CDR3 is 14 residues. Per the germline V gene, CDR1 is SNHLY and CDR2 is FYNNEI. V shed 4 bases and J shed 7 bases, with 11 bases lying between them. The CDR3 here is CASSAGTSNSPLHF. The CDR3 bases are TGTGCCAGCAGTGCCGGGACGTCGAATTCACCCCTCCACTTT.

The chain joins TRBV10-1 to TRBJ2-7; D gene ambiguous. V lost 3 bases and J 12 bases, leaving 3 bases between the germline ends. Germline V lookup: CDR1 WNHNN, CDR2 SYGVQD (reference sequence). The CDR3 totals 8 residues. The CDR3 DNA is TGCGCCAGCAGTGAACGGTACTTC. Protein product: CASSERYF.

The V call is TRBV5-8, the J call TRBJ1-5; the D is unclear. CDR3 size: 15 residues. V lost 5 bases and J lost 0, with 12 bases in between. Germline CDR1 reads SGHTS; CDR2 reads YDEGEE. CDR3 sequence reads: CASRYTVNSNQPQHF. CDR3 bases: TGTGCCAGCAGGTACACGGTAAATAGCAATCAGCCCCAGCATTTT.

The J gene is TRBJ2-7, the V gene TRBV19; D perhaps matches TRBD2 (5 bases). The germline gives CDR1 LNHDA, CDR2 SQIVND (reference sequence). This CDR3 is built from 13 residues. V lost 7 bases and J 2 bases, leaving 12 bases between the germline ends. As DNA, the CDR3 is TGTGCCAGTAACGAGGGCGTGACCTACGAGCAGTACTTC. Translation gives CASNEGVTYEQYF.

This chain connects TRBV28 to TRBJ2-3, with 8 positions matching TRBD2. The germline V gene has CDR1 MDHEN and CDR2 SYDVKM. This CDR3 comprises 16 residues. Losses at the gene ends were 7 bases for V and 0 bases for J; bases not matched to a gene: 9. CDR3 region: CASTRRRGASTDTQYF. Written as DNA, the CDR3 is TGTGCCAGCACAAGAAGGCGGGGGGCGAGCACAGATACGCAGTATTTT. The full variable domain, rest sourced from reference TRBV28 and TRBJ2-3, is DVKVTQSSRYLVKRTGEKVFLECVQDMDHENMFWYRQDPGLGLRLIYFSYDVKMKEKGDIPEGYSVSREKKERFSLILESASTNQTSMYLCASTRRRGASTDTQYFGPGTRLTVL.

V and J are TRBV5-6 and TRBJ2-1, with TRBD1 matching 11 bases. CDR3 size: 16 residues. The germline V gene encodes CDR1 SGHDT and CDR2 YYEEEE. The V gene end was trimmed by 4 bases and the J gene end by 3 bases; junction bases not matched to a gene: 6. The CDR3 loop reads CASSIRGQGGYNEQFF. Here the CDR3 DNA reads TGTGCCAGCAGCATCCGGGGACAGGGGGGCTACAATGAGCAGTTCTTC. The whole variable domain, filled in from reference TRBV5-6 and TRBJ2-1, reads DAGVTQSPTHLIKTRGQQVTLRCSPKSGHDTVSWYQQALGQGPQFIFQYYEEEERQRGNFPDRFSGHQFPNYSSELNVNALLLGDSALYLCASSIRGQGGYNEQFFGPGTRLTVL.

V and J are TRBV7-9 and TRBJ2-1; tentative D call: TRBD2 (7 bases). Germline CDR1 is SEHNR and CDR2 is FQNEAQ (reference sequence). Trimming stripped 2 bases from V and 8 bases from J, with 13 bases between. The CDR3 runs 14 residues. CDR3 nucleotide sequence: TGTGCCAGCAGCTTAAGTGCGGGGGCCTATGAGCAGTTCTTC. Translating gives CASSLSAGAYEQFF.

This clone was detected only once. This chain uses TRBV7-2 with TRBJ2-2; 7 bases map to TRBD1. The germline V gene has CDR1 SGHTA and CDR2 FQGNSA. Trimming at V came to 4 bases and at J to 3 bases, leaving 11 bases not matched to a gene. The CDR3 length is 17 residues. Here the CDR3 DNA reads TGTGCCAGCAGCTCTGGCCTTAGGGGGCTTTACACCGGGGAGCTGTTTTTT. This translates into CASSSGLRGLYTGELFF.

The chain carries TRBV6-1 and TRBJ1-3; D perhaps matches TRBD1 (5 bases). The CDR3 consists of 15 residues. CDR1 and CDR2 from the germline V gene are MNHNS and SASEGT. Trimming removed 0 bases at V and 2 bases at J, with 8 bases between. The CDR3 DNA reads as TGTGCCAGCAGTGAAGCATCGGGGGCTGGAAACACCATATATTTT. It encodes CASSEASGAGNTIYF.

DNA for the CDR3: TGTGCCAGTAGGGTGGGAGGGGACACTGAAGCTTTCTTT. It encodes CASRVGGDTEAFF. The chain couples TRBV19 to TRBJ1-1, with a possible D match to TRBD1 (5 bases). CDR3 length: 13 amino acids. Germline V gene sequence: CDR1 LNHDA, CDR2 SQIVND (reference sequence). The ends were cut back, 6 bases at V and 3 bases at J, with 11 bases in the middle.

The J gene is TRBJ2-6, the V gene TRBV15, with D possibly matching TRBD2 (6 bases). Germline loops: CDR1 LNHNV, CDR2 YYDKDF (reference sequence). CDR3 length equals 15 residues. V shed 4 bases and J shed 4 bases, with 11 bases lying between them. The CDR3 sequence: CATSMAGTGANVLTF. In DNA form, the CDR3 reads TGTGCCACCAGCATGGCGGGGACCGGGGCCAACGTCCTGACTTTC.